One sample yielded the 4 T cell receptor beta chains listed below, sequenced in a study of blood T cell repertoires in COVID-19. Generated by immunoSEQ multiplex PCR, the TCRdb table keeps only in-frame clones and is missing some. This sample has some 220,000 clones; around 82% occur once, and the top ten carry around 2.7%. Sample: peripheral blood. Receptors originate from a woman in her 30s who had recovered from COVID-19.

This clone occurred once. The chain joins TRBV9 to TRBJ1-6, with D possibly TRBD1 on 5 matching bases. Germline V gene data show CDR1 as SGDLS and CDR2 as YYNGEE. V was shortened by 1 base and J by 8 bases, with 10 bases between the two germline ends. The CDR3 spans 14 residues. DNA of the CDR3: TGTGCCAGCAGCGTAACTGACAGTTATTCACCCCTCCACTTT. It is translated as CASSVTDSYSPLHF.

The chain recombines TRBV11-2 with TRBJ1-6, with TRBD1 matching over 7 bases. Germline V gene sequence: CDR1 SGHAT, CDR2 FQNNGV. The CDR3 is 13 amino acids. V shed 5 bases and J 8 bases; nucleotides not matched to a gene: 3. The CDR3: CASSLGQDSPLHF. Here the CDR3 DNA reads TGTGCCAGCAGCCTTGGACAGGATTCACCCCTCCACTTT.

The CDR3 DNA sequence: TGTGCCAGCAGTTTTGGGGGCGCGAACTATGGCTACACCTTC. Its translation is CASSFGGANYGYTF. The rearrangement joins TRBV27 to TRBJ1-2; a possible D gene is TRBD1 (6 bases). CDR3 length: 14 amino acids. V was trimmed by 3 bases and J by 2 bases, leaving 10 bases between them. Germline CDR1 MNHEY, CDR2 SMNVEV (reference sequence).

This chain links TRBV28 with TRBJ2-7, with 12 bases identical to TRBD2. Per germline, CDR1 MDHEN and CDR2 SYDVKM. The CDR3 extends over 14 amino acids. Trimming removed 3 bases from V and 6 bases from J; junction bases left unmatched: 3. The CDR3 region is CASSLASGRGEQYF. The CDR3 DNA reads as TGTGCCAGCAGTTTGGCTAGCGGGAGGGGCGAGCAGTACTTC.